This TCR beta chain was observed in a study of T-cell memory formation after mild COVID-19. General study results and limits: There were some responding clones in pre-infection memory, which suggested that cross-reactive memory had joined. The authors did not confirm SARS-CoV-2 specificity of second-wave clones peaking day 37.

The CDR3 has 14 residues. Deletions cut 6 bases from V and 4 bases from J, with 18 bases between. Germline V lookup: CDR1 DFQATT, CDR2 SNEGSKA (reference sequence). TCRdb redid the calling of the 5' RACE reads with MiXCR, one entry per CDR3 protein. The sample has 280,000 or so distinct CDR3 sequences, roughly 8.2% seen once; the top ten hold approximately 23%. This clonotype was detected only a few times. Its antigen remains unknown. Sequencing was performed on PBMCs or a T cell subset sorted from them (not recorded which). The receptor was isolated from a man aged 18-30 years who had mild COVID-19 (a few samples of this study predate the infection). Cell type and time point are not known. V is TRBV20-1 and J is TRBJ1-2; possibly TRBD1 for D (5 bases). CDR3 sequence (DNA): TGCAGTGCCAGCGTAGGGTTCGGGGGCTATGGCTACACCTTC. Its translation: CSASVGFGGYGYTF.